A single sample gave rise to the 13 T cell receptor beta chains below, sequenced in a study of beta chain features in type 1 diabetes (dated by TCRdb to between 2018 and 2020). The paper's findings and limits, for the study overall: Type 1 diabetes patients showed a moderate but significant shortening of TCRB CDR3 length in all four CD4+ subsets.

The receptor library was made with the immunoSEQ multiplex PCR assay. The entire isolated RNA was reverse transcribed using the High Capacity cDNA Reverse Transcription Kit, and thus expressed TCRB transcripts were sequenced. Held by TCRdb, this immuneACCESS table contains in-frame sequences only and omits some clones. Under half of the omission traces to an unresolved V gene where checked; the cause of the rest is unknown. Present in this sample are 600,000 to 700,000 clones, around 12% of which were seen just once. More than 0.095% of the sample rests with the top ten. These receptors have no known antigen. Specimen: naive CD4+ T cells from blood. The cell subset or site label, read with the paper, signifies: true naive CD4+ T cells. The source is a man aged 25 to 40 with type 1 diabetes.

This clone was observed a few times. The chain links TRBV7-9 to TRBJ1-2; tentative D call: TRBD1 (5 bases). CDR3 length: 12 residues. Trimming took 7 bases from V and 6 from J, leaving 12 bases between them. Germline V gene data show CDR1 as SEHNR and CDR2 as FQNEAQ (reference sequence). CDR3 coding DNA: TGTGCCAGCATCAAGGGGACCCATGGCTACACCTTC. This codes for CASIKGTHGYTF.

This clone appeared a few times. V and J are TRBV30 and TRBJ1-2; D gene uncertain. V gave up 8 bases and J gave up 3 bases, with 13 bases separating them. The CDR3 has 12 residues. Germline V lookup: CDR1 GTSNPN, CDR2 SVGIG (reference sequence). The CDR3 is CALQRSYYGYTF. The CDR3 DNA is TGTGCCCTCCAGAGAAGTTACTATGGCTACACCTTC.

A few counts support this clone. The J gene is TRBJ2-3, the V gene TRBV5-6, with TRBD1 as a possible D gene (6 bases). This CDR3 is 19 amino acids long. CDR1 and CDR2 (germline): SGHDT, YYEEEE. V was pared by 3 bases and J by 1 base, with 24 bases between. CDR3: CASSSLIGVGAQGTDTQYF. The DNA of the CDR3 is TGTGCCAGCAGCTCTTTGATTGGGGTGGGGGCCCAGGGCACAGATACGCAGTATTTT. Supplemented by reference TRBV5-6 and TRBJ2-3, the full variable domain reads DAGVTQSPTHLIKTRGQQVTLRCSPKSGHDTVSWYQQALGQGPQFIFQYYEEEERQRGNFPDRFSGHQFPNYSSELNVNALLLGDSALYLCASSSLIGVGAQGTDTQYFGPGTRLTVL.

The chain links TRBV6-6 to TRBJ1-1; D is ambiguous. Germline CDR1 is MNHNY and CDR2 is SVGAGI (reference sequence). V was cut by 5 bases and J by 1 base, with 8 bases left in between. The CDR3 length is 13 residues. CDR3: CASSVEGNTEAFF. Written as DNA, the CDR3 is TGTGCCAGCAGTGTCGAGGGGAACACTGAAGCTTTCTTT.

This clone was picked up a small number of times. The chain has TRBV7-2 and TRBJ1-1, with 7 bases identical to TRBD1. Germline CDR1 and CDR2: SGHTA and FQGNSA. J was trimmed by 5 bases and V by 0 bases; bases with no gene match: 6. This CDR3 comprises 15 residues. CDR3 residues: CASSLAQGSDTEAFF. CDR3 DNA sequence: TGTGCCAGCAGCTTAGCACAGGGGAGTGATACTGAAGCTTTCTTT.

The J gene is TRBJ1-1, the V gene TRBV9, with D unresolved. V was trimmed by 2 bases and J by 5 bases, leaving 10 bases between them. The V gene's germline CDR1 is SGDLS and CDR2 YYNGEE. The CDR3 consists of 13 residues. Written as DNA, the CDR3 is TGTGCCAGCAGCGTTCACGTAGGGACTGAAGCTTTCTTT. This gives the protein CASSVHVGTEAFF.

The chain is built from TRBV4-2 and TRBJ2-1; D ambiguous. Per germline, CDR1 LGHNA and CDR2 YNFKEQ. The CDR3 loop spans 15 amino acids. V was cut by 2 bases and J by 7 bases, with 15 bases left in between. The chain's CDR3 is CASSQSDSRQNEQFF. CDR3 sequence (DNA): TGTGCCAGCAGCCAAAGTGACTCCCGGCAAAATGAGCAGTTCTTC.

This clone turned up a few times. The chain couples TRBV5-6 to TRBJ2-1, with 8 bases identical to TRBD1. Germline V gene lookup returns CDR1 SGHDT and CDR2 YYEEEE. This CDR3 contains 13 residues. The V segment lost 4 bases and the J segment 10 bases; nucleotides outside the gene matches: 7. The CDR3 region is CASSGQGLGEQFF. CDR3 DNA: TGTGCCAGCAGCGGACAGGGTCTAGGAGAGCAGTTCTTC.

This clone occurred a few times. The V gene is TRBV6-6, the J gene TRBJ2-1; a possible D gene is TRBD1 (6 bases). CDR3 length: 15 residues. Looked up from germline, CDR1 is MNHNY and CDR2 is SVGAGI (reference sequence). V lost 5 bases and J lost 6, with 17 bases in between. CDR3 sequence reads: CASSVQFTGTNEQFF. The CDR3 region has the DNA TGTGCCAGCAGTGTACAGTTTACAGGGACCAATGAGCAGTTCTTC.

This rearrangement joins TRBV7-9 to TRBJ2-3; the match to TRBD2 covers 14 bases. The length of the CDR3 is 16 residues. Per germline, CDR1 SEHNR and CDR2 FQNEAQ (reference sequence). V dropped 5 bases and J dropped 5; count of bases not matched to a gene: 6. The CDR3 region has the DNA TGTGCCAGCAGCGGACTAGCGGGGGGCGGTGGAGATACGCAGTATTTT. Protein product: CASSGLAGGGGDTQYF. The full variable domain, in which reference TRBV7-9 and TRBJ2-3 provide the parts outside the CDR3, is DTGVSQNPRHKITKRGQNVTFRCDPISEHNRLYWYRQTLGQGPEFLTYFQNEAQLEKSRLLSDRFSAERPKGSFSTLEIQRTEQGDSAMYLCASSGLAGGGGDTQYFGPGTRLTVL.

J is TRBJ2-5 and V is TRBV30; D is uncertain. The CDR3 sequence is 11 residues long. The germline gives CDR1 GTSNPN, CDR2 SVGIG (reference sequence). V was pared by 4 bases and J by 5 bases, with 8 bases between. This CDR3 is CAWTKAETQYF. The CDR3 nucleotides are TGTGCCTGGACCAAGGCCGAGACCCAGTACTTC.

This clone was observed a few times. The V gene is TRBV30, the J gene TRBJ1-2, with D unresolved. This CDR3 region has 13 residues. In germline, CDR1 is GTSNPN, CDR2 SVGIG (reference sequence). V shed 0 bases and J shed 8 bases, with 13 bases lying between them. The CDR3 nucleotides read TGTGCCTGGAGTGTAGGACCTTCTCGGGGCTACACCTTC. Its translation is CAWSVGPSRGYTF. The full variable domain, with the rest looked up from reference TRBV30 and TRBJ1-2, is SQTIHQWPATLVQPVGSPLSLECTVEGTSNPNLYWYRQAAGRGLQLLFYSVGIGQISSEVPQNLSASRPQDRQFILSSKKLLLSDSGFYLCAWSVGPSRGYTFGSGTRLTVV.

A few counts support this clone. The chain links TRBV2 to TRBJ1-2, with D unclear. Germline V lookup: CDR1 SNHLY, CDR2 FYNNEI. V was trimmed by 6 bases and J by 5 bases, leaving 7 bases between them. The CDR3 is 11 amino acids. In DNA, the CDR3 is TGTGCCAGCAGGGGGTATTATGGCTACACCTTC. Residues: CASRGYYGYTF.